This T cell receptor (beta chain) stems from a study of graft-versus-host responses after intestinal transplantation. About the study: Tacrolimus plus steroids were given to all recipients for approximately 3 years, preceded by anti-thymocyte globulin induction. Study results and caveats: Early post-transplant HvG declines tracked with peak circulating GvH clone levels. In recipient marrow, GvH clones were found, and some appeared first in ileum or blood. Within allografts, high graft-versus-host to host-versus-graft clonal ratios were seen among patients with graft-donor T cell macrochimerism.

With regard to this clone: Its antigen is not identified.

Profiled with immunoSEQ multiplex PCR; TCRdb holds only in-frame clones, not every one. The sample includes over 85,000 clones, 91% of them seen just once. The length of the CDR3 is 15 residues. Deletions cut 0 bases from V and 1 base from J, with 10 bases between. CDR1 LGHNA and CDR2 YNFKEQ come from the germline V gene. The receptor was derived from a human donor who was the organ donor for an intestinal transplant. This chain joins TRBV4-2 and TRBJ2-7; D might be TRBD1 (5 bases). The specimen was unstimulated CD4+ T cells sorted from spleen or lymph node cells, collected before transplant. The CDR3, as DNA: TGTGCCAGCAGCCAAGACCCCGACAGATCCTACGAGCAGTACTTC. This encodes CASSQDPDRSYEQYF.